The 30 T cell receptor beta chains listed next were all sequenced from one sample in a study of Graves' ophthalmopathy and Graves' hyperthyroidism. TCR beta CDR3 amplification used RNA transcripts. HTBI primers primed a first-round RT-PCR, and a second-round multiplex PCR followed. TCRdb processed the multiplex PCR reads anew with MiXCR; each CDR3 protein has one entry. The table lists about 480,000 distinct CDR3 sequences, around 14% of them singletons. Sequencing used blood. These receptors were collected from a woman under 40 with Graves' ophthalmopathy.

Many counts were recorded for this clonotype. The rearrangement links TRBV9 to TRBJ2-5; 9 bases agree with TRBD2. The CDR3 is made up of 15 amino acids. Germline CDR1 and CDR2: SGDLS and YYNGEE. The trim removed 0 bases at V and 7 bases at J, leaving 7 bases unmatched. CDR3 sequence: CASSVDGLALATQYF. The CDR3, as DNA: TGTGCCAGCAGCGTAGACGGACTAGCGTTGGCGACCCAGTACTTC.

This clonotype was picked up many times. The rearrangement uses TRBV6-1 and TRBJ1-6; D unclear. Germline V gene data show CDR1 as MNHNS and CDR2 as SASEGT. This CDR3 contains 18 residues. V shed 5 bases and J shed 8 bases, with 25 bases lying between them. The CDR3 reads CASSPPLGYAPDDSPLHF. The CDR3 coding sequence is TGTGCCAGCAGTCCCCCCCTTGGGTACGCCCCAGACGATTCACCCCTCCACTTT.

This clonotype was seen repeatedly, ten times or more. This chain connects TRBV7-8 to TRBJ2-7; 7 bases are shared with TRBD1. This CDR3 has 13 residues. V shed 4 bases, J shed 5 bases, and the junction held 5 bases outside the gene matches. Germline V gene lookup returns CDR1 SGHVS and CDR2 FQNEAQ. CDR3 amino acids: CASSSDRAHEQYF. The CDR3 coding sequence is TGTGCCAGCAGCTCAGACAGGGCTCACGAGCAGTACTTC.

A remark on this clonotype: Mismatch with germline at one junction end may stem from a read error. The chain links TRBV11-2 to TRBJ2-5, with TRBD2 as a possible D gene (5 bases). This CDR3 region has 16 residues. CDR1 and CDR2 from the germline V gene are SGHAT and FQNNGV. This CDR3 is CASSQDPRPAEETKYF. Here the CDR3 DNA reads TGTGCCAGCAGCCAAGATCCCCGACCGGCGGAGGAGACCAAGTACTTC.

This clonotype was recorded at least ten times. The chain joins TRBV28 to TRBJ1-2; 7 bases agree with TRBD1. V lost 10 bases and J lost 1; bases outside the gene matches: 6. The germline gives CDR1 MDHEN, CDR2 SYDVKM. The CDR3 runs 13 residues. CDR3 amino acids: CATETGNNYGYTF. CDR3 DNA sequence: TGTGCCACAGAGACAGGGAATAACTATGGCTACACCTTC.

This clonotype was counted many times. This chain links TRBV7-2 with TRBJ1-5; D may be TRBD1 (6 bases). V gave up 5 bases and J gave up 7 bases, with 15 bases separating them. Germline V gene sequence: CDR1 SGHTA, CDR2 FQGNSA. The CDR3 extends over 14 amino acids. CDR3 protein: CASSQGGVMQPQHF. CDR3 nucleotide sequence: TGTGCCAGCAGCCAAGGGGGGGTGATGCAGCCCCAGCATTTT.

The V gene is TRBV27, the J gene TRBJ2-5, with 7 bases identical to TRBD1. The CDR3 has 15 amino acids. With V trimmed by 2 bases and J by 5 bases, 8 bases remained unmatched. The germline gives CDR1 MNHEY, CDR2 SMNVEV (reference sequence). CDR3 loop: CASSLTAGGWETQYF. The CDR3 region has the DNA TGTGCCAGCAGTTTAACCGCAGGGGGATGGGAGACCCAGTACTTC.

This clonotype was detected many times. The CDR3 nucleotides are TGTGCCAGCAGGGGACAGCTCATGAACACTGAAGCTTTCTTT. This translates into CASRGQLMNTEAFF. The chain employs TRBV28 and TRBJ1-1, with 7 bases fitting TRBD1. Trimming removed 6 bases from V and 0 bases from J; junction bases left unmatched: 4. The CDR3 length is 14 residues. Germline CDR1 MDHEN, CDR2 SYDVKM.

Worth noting for this clonotype: With a much larger clone just one base away, this may be a read error. The chain has TRBV28 and TRBJ1-1; D remains unclear. Germline V lookup: CDR1 MDHEN, CDR2 SYDVKM. This CDR3 region has 16 residues. The V gene lost 2 bases and the J gene lost 1 base, with 14 bases spanning the gap. This CDR3 reads CASSLSDPAPNTEAFF. CDR3 coding DNA: TGTGCCAGCAGTTTAAGCGATCCGGCACCGAACACTGAAGCTTTCTTT.

This clonotype was seen many times. V gene TRBV28 combines with J gene TRBJ1-5, with D unresolved. The V gene lost 5 bases and the J gene lost 11 bases, with 13 bases spanning the gap. CDR1 and CDR2 (germline): MDHEN, SYDVKM. There are 12 residues in the CDR3. The CDR3 here is CASSTGPVTQHF. The CDR3 DNA follows: TGTGCCAGCAGTACTGGGCCGGTGACCCAGCATTTT.

This clonotype showed up many times. This chain links TRBV12-5 with TRBJ2-7; D is uncertain. This CDR3 is built from 13 residues. CDR1 and CDR2 (germline): LGHNT, FRNRAP. Trimming left V 2 bases short and J 2 bases short, with 7 bases between. The CDR3 loop reads CASGLPTAYEQYF. The CDR3 DNA sequence: TGTGCTAGTGGTTTGCCTACTGCCTACGAGCAGTACTTC.

Many counts were recorded for this clonotype. V gene TRBV10-3 combines with J gene TRBJ2-5; maybe TRBD2 (5 bases). Germline V gene data show CDR1 as ENHRY and CDR2 as SYGVKD. The CDR3 loop spans 16 amino acids. Trimming removed 1 base at V and 0 bases at J, with 12 bases between. CDR3 protein: CAISEWSSRYQETQYF. The DNA for the CDR3 is TGTGCCATCAGTGAGTGGTCTAGCAGGTACCAAGAGACCCAGTACTTC.

This clonotype was counted ten times or more. J is TRBJ1-2 and V is TRBV7-2, with a weak D call TRBD1 (5 bases). Germline V lookup: CDR1 SGHTA, CDR2 FQGNSA. Trimming took off 5 bases at V and 5 bases at J, with 18 bases between the two ends. The CDR3 sequence is 15 residues long. CDR3 nucleotides: TGTGCCAGCAGCCCCGGCGGGGGATTGGCATATGGCTACACCTTC. This gives the protein CASSPGGGLAYGYTF.

A word on this clonotype: This may arise from a read error, as a much more abundant clone is one base away. The chain couples TRBV6-5 to TRBJ1-1, with 10 bases matching TRBD1. The CDR3 consists of 16 residues. Germline CDR1 reads MNHEY; CDR2 reads SVGAGI. The DNA for the CDR3 is TGTGCCAGCAGTTCCATAACCCGGACAGGGGGTTCTGAAGCTTGCTTT. Amino acid sequence: CASSSITRTGGSEACF.

The chain is built from TRBV7-6 and TRBJ1-6; D possibly corresponds to TRBD1 (5 bases). The CDR3 has 15 residues. Trimming took off 1 base at V and 13 bases at J, with 17 bases between the two ends. Germline loops: CDR1 SGHVS, CDR2 FNYEAQ. CDR3 nucleotides: TGTGCCAGCAGCTTAGATGGGCAGACCCACAGGCCCCTCCACTTT. It translates to CASSLDGQTHRPLHF.

This clonotype was seen a handful of times. The chain joins TRBV2 to TRBJ2-2, with D tentatively TRBD2 (5 bases). From germline, CDR1 is SNHLY and CDR2 FYNNEI. With 5 bases removed from V and 3 bases from J, the gap between germline ends came to 16 bases. The CDR3 loop spans 16 amino acids. The DNA of the CDR3 is TGTGCCAGCAGTCGACCCGGGATTTTCTACACCGGGGAGCTGTTTTTT. It specifies CASSRPGIFYTGELFF. Full variable domain (missing parts from reference TRBV2 and TRBJ2-2): EPEVTQTPSHQVTQMGQEVILRCVPISNHLYFYWYRQILGQKVEFLVSFYNNEISEKSEIFDDQFSVERPDGSNFTLKIRSTKLEDSAMYFCASSRPGIFYTGELFFGEGSRLTVL.

This clonotype occurred many times. The rearrangement joins TRBV11-2 to TRBJ1-2; possible D gene TRBD1, 5 bases. CDR1 and CDR2 (germline): SGHAT, FQNNGV. This CDR3 has 13 residues. The V end lost 5 bases, the J end lost 4 bases, and 11 bases lay between the germline ends. The CDR3 nucleotides read TGTGCCAGCAGCATCGACAGAGGCTATGGCTACACCTTC. Protein: CASSIDRGYGYTF.

With respect to this clonotype: This sequence may be a read error, since a much larger clone differs from it by one base. The chain uses TRBV15 and TRBJ2-2; a weak D match, TRBD1 (6 bases). This CDR3 comprises 15 residues. Per the germline V gene, CDR1 is LNHNV and CDR2 is YYDKDF (reference sequence). The CDR3: CATSRDGLGAGEMFF. DNA for the CDR3: TGTGCCACCAGCAGAGATGGATTGGGGGCCGGGGAGATGTTTTTT.

Written as DNA, the CDR3 is TGTGCCAGCAGCCCCCTGGGGGGGGGCTGGGGCAATGAGCAGTTCTTC. Translated: CASSPLGGGWGNEQFF. The J gene is TRBJ2-1, the V gene TRBV27, with a tentative D call TRBD2 (7 bases). Germline CDR1 reads MNHEY; CDR2 reads SMNVEV (reference sequence). This CDR3 is 16 amino acids long. The germline V and J ends were trimmed by 6 bases and 6 bases, with 21 bases remaining between them.

This clonotype was seen repeatedly, ten times or more. The chain employs TRBV20-1 and TRBJ2-5; tentative D call: TRBD2 (6 bases). Germline CDR1 reads DFQATT; CDR2 reads SNEGSKA (reference sequence). The CDR3 covers 18 residues. Trimming shortened V by 1 base and J by 2 bases, and 23 bases separated the two germline ends. The CDR3 here is CSARGKGLPTEIQETQYF. DNA for the CDR3: TGCAGTGCTAGAGGGAAGGGACTCCCAACTGAGATTCAAGAGACCCAGTACTTC.

This clonotype was seen many times. This rearrangement joins TRBV6-2 or TRBV6-3 to TRBJ1-5; no firm D call. The CDR3 loop spans 16 amino acids. Germline V gives CDR1 MNHEY, CDR2 SVGEGT. The V gene lost 5 bases and the J gene lost 2 bases, with 16 bases spanning the gap. The CDR3 sequence is CASSTGGSDGNQPQHF. The CDR3 nucleotides read TGTGCCAGCAGTACTGGAGGGTCGGATGGCAATCAGCCCCAGCATTTT.

This clonotype was seen many times. The conserved closing phenylalanine or tryptophan is absent in this CDR3, likely reflecting a read error. The DNA is omitted, as the CDR3 cannot be located on it reliably, and the CDR3 follows TCRdb's listing. J is TRBJ2-3 and V is TRBV6-2 or TRBV6-3; the table's D gene call, TRBD2, was not cross checked with the DNA. The CDR3 has 13 amino acids, counting both end residues. Germline lookup yields CDR1 MNHEY and CDR2 SVGEGT. The CDR3 loop reads CASSYSSSGGFQV.

The V and J genes are TRBV18 and TRBJ2-5; no reliable D call. The V end was cut by 3 bases, the J end by 3 bases, with 11 bases between. The length of the CDR3 is 14 residues. CDR1 and CDR2 from the germline V gene are KGHSH and LQKENI. The CDR3 DNA sequence: TGTGCCAGCTCACCTCGGGTTATAGAAGAGACCCAGTACTTC. Translation: CASSPRVIEETQYF.

Ten or more counts support this clonotype. This chain links TRBV7-2 with TRBJ2-2; D unresolved. Germline lookup yields CDR1 SGHTA and CDR2 FQGNSA. The CDR3 totals 14 residues. V lost 6 bases and J 11 bases, leaving 19 bases between the germline ends. CDR3 protein: CASSPPRTTLELFF. DNA of the CDR3: TGTGCCAGCAGTCCTCCGCGCACTACCCTAGAGCTGTTTTTT.

This clonotype has just a few counts. This may stem from a read error, because a much larger clone lies one nucleotide away. V is TRBV29-1 and J is TRBJ1-1; D ambiguous. Germline CDR1 is SQVTM and CDR2 is ANQGSEA. The CDR3 length is 12 residues. The CDR3 reads CSVWTVGTEACF. CDR3 bases: TGCAGCGTATGGACGGTGGGCACTGAAGCTTGCTTT.

The J gene is TRBJ2-2, the V gene TRBV5-1, with TRBD2 identical over 7 bases. CDR3 length equals 16 residues. J gave up 1 base and V 4 bases, and 7 bases lay outside the gene matches. CDR1 and CDR2 from the germline V gene are SGHRS and YFSETQ. This CDR3 reads CASSPPQRENTGELFF. DNA of the CDR3: TGCGCCAGCAGCCCCCCGCAGCGGGAGAACACCGGGGAGCTGTTTTTT.

This clonotype was seen ten or more times. This chain joins TRBV27 and TRBJ2-5; TRBD1 matches at 9 bases. This CDR3 has 14 amino acids. Trimming cost V 8 bases and J 5 bases; bases outside gene matches: 9. Germline V gives CDR1 MNHEY, CDR2 SMNVEV (reference sequence). The CDR3 reads CASGLDRGWETQYF. The CDR3 DNA reads as TGTGCCAGCGGCCTGGACAGGGGTTGGGAGACCCAGTACTTC.

This clonotype was detected ten times or more. The rearrangement joins TRBV7-8 to TRBJ2-7; D possibly corresponds to TRBD2 (5 bases). Germline CDR1 is SGHVS and CDR2 is FQNEAQ. This CDR3 is 11 amino acids long. V lost 6 bases to trimming and J lost 5 bases, with 8 bases between them. DNA for the CDR3: TGTGCCAGCAGATCGGGGAACGAGCAGTACTTC. This codes for CASRSGNEQYF.

About this clonotype: At one boundary the junction diverges from the germline segment, which might be a read error. The rearrangement links TRBV27 to TRBJ1-1, with D unresolved. Per the germline V gene, CDR1 is MNHEY and CDR2 is SMNVEV (reference sequence). The CDR3 has 11 residues. The DNA of the CDR3 is TGTGCCAGCAGTCCCGACGCAGGCCCGATTTTT. Encoded protein: CASSPDAGPIF.

The sample holds many counts of this clonotype. The rearrangement joins TRBV12-5 to TRBJ2-5; no clear D gene. The germline CDR1 and CDR2 sequences are LGHNT and FRNRAP. V lost 5 bases and J 7 bases, leaving 11 bases between the germline ends. CDR3 length: 12 amino acids. The CDR3 region is CASGPPAGTQYF. For the CDR3, the DNA is TGTGCTAGTGGTCCCCCGGCAGGGACCCAGTACTTC.